This paragraph covers one TCR beta chain sequence. The antigen is not known. This entry belongs to a study of vaccination effects on CD4 cells after COVID-19. Generated by immunoSEQ multiplex PCR, the TCRdb table keeps only in-frame clones and is missing some. The data show over 50,000 clones, more than 70% seen once. The germline V gene encodes CDR1 MNHEY and CDR2 SVGAGI. V was cut by 8 bases and J by 3 bases, with 15 bases left in between. CDR3 length equals 14 residues. The ViraFEST assay expanded antigen-specific CD4+ T cells with viral peptide pools before sequencing. After less than twelve days in culture, the CD4+ T cells were isolated. Each participant received a vaccine that was either BNT162b2 or mRNA-1273, given as two doses.

The receptor's source is a human donor who received a COVID-19 vaccine. Sample: CD4+ T cells from PBMCs cultured with HCoV-229E spike peptides, taken after COVID-19 vaccination. The chain recombines TRBV6-5 with TRBJ2-3; weak D call: TRBD1 (6 bases). CDR3 in amino acids: CASGKGHATDTQYF. In nucleotides, the CDR3 is TGTGCCAGCGGAAAGGGACATGCAACAGATACGCAGTATTTT.